A selection of T cell receptor beta chains follows, all from one sample in a study of cytomegalovirus exposure and HLA in healthy donors. Sequencing used immunoSEQ multiplex PCR; TCRdb keeps in-frame clones, though not all of them. The repertoire holds 130,000 to 150,000 clones, with 77% as singletons. Sample: PBMCs. Receptor source: a woman between 50 and 59 years old in good health and CMV-seronegative. CDR3s include the opening cysteine and the closing phenylalanine or tryptophan. The order of the fields is V gene, J gene, CDR3 protein.

TRBV20-1	TRBJ1-1	CRGRGYPEAFF
TRBV18	TRBJ1-1	CASSPPGKNTEAFF
TRBV6-5	TRBJ2-7	CASSRGGAGIDEQYF
TRBV19	TRBJ1-1	CASSILANTEAFF
TRBV6-1	TRBJ1-4	CASSVPGQGRGEKLFF
TRBV7-9	TRBJ2-2	CASSPGQGFLTGELFF
TRBV19	TRBJ1-6	CASSTGQAYSSPLHF
TRBV5-1	TRBJ1-1	CASSRRTGEANTEAFF
TRBV5-4	TRBJ2-7	CASSLRGQERWDF
TRBV5-1	TRBJ2-5	CASSLSGRQETQYF
TRBV7-2	TRBJ1-2	CASSLDVRGAYGYTF
TRBV11-2	TRBJ2-6	CASSWGGGANVLTF
TRBV5-1	TRBJ1-6	CASSLEGVGNSPLHF
TRBV9	TRBJ2-1	CASSVTGDGRLNEQFF
TRBV19	TRBJ1-4	CASSMTGINEKLFF
TRBV2	TRBJ2-1	CASSDDRGLYNEQFF
TRBV18	TRBJ1-5	CASSAGTGSRQPQHF
TRBV5-1	TRBJ2-1	CASSSQGLPNNEQFF
TRBV19	TRBJ2-1	CASSITGVEQFF
TRBV5-1	TRBJ2-1	CASSFTRDNNEQFF
TRBV5-4	TRBJ2-3	CASSPGGNGLPTDTQYF
TRBV4-1	TRBJ2-7	CASSRSDSSINEQYF
TRBV19	TRBJ1-2	CASKTRGYYGYTF
TRBV28	TRBJ2-7	CASREQGSHEQYF
TRBV5-4	TRBJ2-5	CASSQGQQGETQYF
TRBV5-5	TRBJ1-1	CASSLIQGGFTEAFF
TRBV19	TRBJ2-7	CASSIAQGSSYEQYF
TRBV4-1	TRBJ1-5	CASRDPARNQPQHF
TRBV5-4	TRBJ1-1	CASSFTGVPSVKRGTEAFF
TRBV7-8	TRBJ2-2	CASSLGQGAGTGELFF
TRBV6-5	TRBJ2-7	CASSGQNYEQYF
TRBV7-6	TRBJ1-3	CASSHRLAGNTIYF
TRBV6-1	TRBJ2-1	CASTLAGGTYNEQFF
TRBV28	TRBJ2-3	CASTGYRDTSARGTQYF
TRBV7-8	TRBJ1-4	CASSPGVQGREKLFF
TRBV7-9	TRBJ1-4	CASSRTGENEKLFF
TRBV6-5	TRBJ1-5	CASSFGTGGNQPQHF
TRBV5-1	TRBJ2-5	CASSSRGGQETQYF
TRBV5-6	TRBJ2-2	CASSGGTGVTGELFF
TRBV7-6	TRBJ1-2	CASSFAEGGYTF
TRBV4-1	TRBJ1-2	CASSPLRQAYGYTF
TRBV4-1	TRBJ1-5	CASSHVKPGTGKNQPQHF
TRBV7-8	TRBJ1-2	CASSLHRGPHTF
TRBV7-2	TRBJ2-3	CASSLGLAGGTDTQYF
TRBV5-1	TRBJ2-1	CASSLSPGGGTYNEQFF
TRBV15	TRBJ1-5	CATSPVGRVRPEQPQHF
TRBV7-8	TRBJ1-5	CASSLSTTLSNQPQHF
TRBV9	TRBJ2-1	CASSVTYRGDNEQFF
TRBV6-1	TRBJ2-5	CASSATVSVIEETQYF
TRBV5-6	TRBJ2-2	CASSLAEGELFF
TRBV28	TRBJ2-3	CASSLGHRTDTQYF
TRBV9	TRBJ1-2	CASSVESGFFGYGYTF
TRBV13	TRBJ1-1	CASSRGDSTEAFF
TRBV5-6	TRBJ2-7	CASSGLDRGYYEQYF